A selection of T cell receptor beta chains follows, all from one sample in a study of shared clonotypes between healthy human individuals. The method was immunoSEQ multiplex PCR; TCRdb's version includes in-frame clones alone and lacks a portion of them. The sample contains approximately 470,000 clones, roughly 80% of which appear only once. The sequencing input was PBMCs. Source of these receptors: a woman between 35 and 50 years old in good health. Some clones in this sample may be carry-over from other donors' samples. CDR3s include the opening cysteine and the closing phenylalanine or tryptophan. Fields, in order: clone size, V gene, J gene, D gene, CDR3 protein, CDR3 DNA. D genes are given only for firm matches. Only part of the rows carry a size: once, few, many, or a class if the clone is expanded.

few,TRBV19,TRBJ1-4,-,CASSIWEGIRATNEKLFF,TGTGCCAGTAGTATCTGGGAGGGGATCCGTGCAACTAATGAAAAACTGTTTTTT
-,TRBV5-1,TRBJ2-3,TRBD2,CASIPSGSSTDTQYF,TGCGCCAGCATCCCTAGCGGGAGTAGCACAGATACGCAGTATTTT
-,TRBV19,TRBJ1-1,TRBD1,CASSITGGAEAFF,TGTGCCAGTAGTATAACAGGGGGTGCTGAAGCTTTCTTT
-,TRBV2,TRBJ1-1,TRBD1,CASSDRGRTEAFF,TGTGCCAGCAGTGACAGGGGGAGGACTGAAGCTTTCTTT
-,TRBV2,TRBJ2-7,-,CASTADTYEQYF,TGTGCCAGCACTGCCGACACCTACGAGCAGTACTTC
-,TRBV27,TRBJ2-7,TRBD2,CASSLTSGRPSYEQYF,TGTGCCAGCAGTCTGACTAGCGGGAGACCCTCCTACGAGCAGTACTTC
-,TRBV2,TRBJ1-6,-,CASSYSSWNINNSPLHF,TGTGCCAGCAGTTACTCAAGCTGGAATATCAATAATTCACCCCTCCACTTT
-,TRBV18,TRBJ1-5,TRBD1,CASSPRTGNSNQPQHF,TGTGCCAGCTCACCCCGGACAGGGAATAGCAATCAGCCCCAGCATTTT
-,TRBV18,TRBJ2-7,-,CASSQGGGGYEQYF,TGTGCCAGCTCACAGGGAGGAGGGGGCTACGAGCAGTACTTC
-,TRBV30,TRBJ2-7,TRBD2,CAWSLPGRTSGRPSYEQYF,TGTGCCTGGAGCCTACCCGGTAGGACTAGCGGGAGGCCGTCCTACGAGCAGTACTTC
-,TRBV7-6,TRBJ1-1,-,CASSPRWGTEAFF,TGTGCCAGCAGCCCAAGGTGGGGCACTGAAGCTTTCTTT
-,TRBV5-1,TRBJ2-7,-,CASSLDRELDEQYF,TGCGCCAGCAGCTTGGATCGGGAGCTCGACGAGCAGTACTTC
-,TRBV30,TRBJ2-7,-,CAWSVGRGVNEQYF,TGTGCCTGGAGTGTGGGTAGGGGGGTCAACGAGCAGTACTTC
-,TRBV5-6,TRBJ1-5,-,CASSLYGERSSNQPQHF,TGTGCCAGCAGCTTGTACGGGGAGAGGAGTAGCAATCAGCCCCAGCATTTT
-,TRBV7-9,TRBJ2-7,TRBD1,CASSPTGTGAYEQYF,TGTGCCAGCAGCCCGACCGGGACAGGGGCCTACGAGCAGTACTTC
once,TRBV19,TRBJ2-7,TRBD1,CASSPGTGVTYEQYF,TGTGCCAGTAGTCCGGGGACAGGCGTGACCTACGAGCAGTACTTC
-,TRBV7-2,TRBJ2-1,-,CASSLGLGQGSYNEQFF,TGTGCCAGCAGCTTAGGATTGGGCCAAGGGTCCTACAATGAGCAGTTCTTC
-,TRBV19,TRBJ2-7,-,CASSITLFYEQYF,TGTGCCAGTAGTATAACACTTTTCTACGAGCAGTACTTC
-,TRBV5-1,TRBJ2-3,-,CASSLEAAGTDTQYF,TGCGCCAGCAGCTTGGAGGCGGCGGGGACAGATACGCAGTATTTT
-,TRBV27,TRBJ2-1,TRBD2,CASSIGTTNEQFF,TGTGCCAGCAGTATCGGGACTACCAATGAGCAGTTCTTC
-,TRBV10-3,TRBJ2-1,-,CAISESSYNEQFF,TGTGCCATCAGTGAATCTAGCTACAATGAGCAGTTCTTC
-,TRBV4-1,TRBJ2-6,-,CASSQQGLAIGSGANVLTF,TGCGCCAGCAGCCAACAGGGCTTGGCCATTGGGAGTGGGGCCAACGTCCTGACTTTC
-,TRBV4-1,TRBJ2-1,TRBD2,CASSQDGSGSNEQFF,TGCGCCAGCAGCCAAGATGGTAGCGGGAGTAATGAGCAGTTCTTC
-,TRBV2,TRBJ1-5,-,CASSERGNSNQPQHF,TGTGCCAGCAGTGAACGAGGAAATAGCAATCAGCCCCAGCATTTT
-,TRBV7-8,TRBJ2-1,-,CASSLVTVNEQFF,TGTGCCAGCAGCTTAGTGACAGTAAATGAGCAGTTCTTC
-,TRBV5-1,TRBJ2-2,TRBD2,CASSSAGAGTGELFF,TGCGCCAGCAGCAGCGCGGGAGCTGGCACCGGGGAGCTGTTTTTT
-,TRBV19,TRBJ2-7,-,CASSFRDGEAYEQYF,TGTGCCAGTAGTTTCCGGGACGGGGAGGCCTACGAGCAGTACTTC
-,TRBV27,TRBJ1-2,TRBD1,CASRPTGATSGYGYTF,TGTGCCAGCAGACCGACAGGGGCGACCTCCGGCTATGGCTACACCTTC
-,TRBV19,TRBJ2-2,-,CASSNRDMGAGELFF,TGTGCCAGTAGTAACCGGGACATGGGCGCCGGGGAGCTGTTTTTT
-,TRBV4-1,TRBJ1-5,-,CASSQVGQSMKPQHF,TGCGCCAGCAGCCAAGTGGGGCAGAGTATGAAGCCCCAGCATTTT
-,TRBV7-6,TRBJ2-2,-,CASTHTTGPNTGELFF,TGTGCCAGCACCCATACGACAGGCCCGAACACCGGGGAGCTGTTTTTT
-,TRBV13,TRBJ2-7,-,CASSSRGTYEQYF,TGTGCCAGCAGCAGCCGAGGAACCTACGAGCAGTACTTC
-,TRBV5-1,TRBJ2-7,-,CASSLAMTAYEQYF,TGCGCCAGCAGCTTGGCAATGACAGCCTACGAGCAGTACTTC
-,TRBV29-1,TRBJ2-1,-,CSVERTARSSNEQFF,TGCAGCGTTGAAAGGACCGCCAGGTCGTCGAATGAGCAGTTCTTC
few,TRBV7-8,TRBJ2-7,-,CASSLDPRFGEQYF,TGTGCCAGCAGCTTAGATCCCAGGTTCGGCGAGCAGTACTTC
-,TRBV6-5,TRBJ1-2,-,CASSSRGGAARYGYTF,TGTGCCAGCAGTTCCCGAGGGGGGGCGGCTAGGTATGGCTACACCTTC
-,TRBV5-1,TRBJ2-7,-,CASTPGQTYEQYF,TGCGCCAGCACCCCTGGACAGACATACGAGCAGTACTTC
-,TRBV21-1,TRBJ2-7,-,CASSSRQYFYEQYF,TGTGCCAGCAGCAGCCGACAGTATTTCTACGAGCAGTACTTC
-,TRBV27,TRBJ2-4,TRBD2,CASSLLYSTSGRGNIQYF,TGTGCCAGCAGTTTACTCTATTCGACTAGCGGGAGGGGAAACATTCAGTACTTC
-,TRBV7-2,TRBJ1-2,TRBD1,CASRAAGGIGYGYTF,TGTGCCAGCAGGGCAGCAGGGGGCATTGGCTATGGCTACACCTTC
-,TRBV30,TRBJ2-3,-,CAWSVTLGDTQYF,TGTGCCTGGAGTGTAACTCTGGGGGATACGCAGTATTTT
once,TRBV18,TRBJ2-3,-,CASQAGTDTQYF,TGTGCCAGCCAGGCGGGCACAGATACGCAGTATTTT
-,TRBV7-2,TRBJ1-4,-,CASSLNYHPEEKLFF,TGTGCCAGCAGCTTAAACTACCACCCCGAGGAAAAACTGTTTTTT
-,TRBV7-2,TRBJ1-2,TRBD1,CASSPRGQLGYTF,TGTGCCAGCAGCCCCCGGGGACAGCTGGGCTACACCTTC
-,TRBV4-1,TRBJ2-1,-,CASSQDLVAFNEQFF,TGCGCCAGCAGCCAAGATCTTGTTGCTTTCAATGAGCAGTTCTTC
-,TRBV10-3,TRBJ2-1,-,CAISEKGFSYNEQFF,TGTGCCATCAGTGAGAAGGGGTTTTCCTACAATGAGCAGTTCTTC
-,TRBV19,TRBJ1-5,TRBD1,CASSLQGAGSNQPQHF,TGTGCCAGTAGTTTACAGGGGGCGGGCAGCAATCAGCCCCAGCATTTT
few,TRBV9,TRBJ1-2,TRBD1,CASSVEQGANYGYTF,TGTGCCAGCAGCGTGGAACAGGGGGCGAACTATGGCTACACCTTC
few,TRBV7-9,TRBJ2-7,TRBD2,CASSLGGLAGQYEQYF,TGTGCCAGCAGCTTAGGGGGACTAGCGGGACAGTACGAGCAGTACTTC
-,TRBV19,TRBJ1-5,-,CASSIGVNQPQHF,TGTGCCAGTAGTATAGGCGTGAATCAGCCCCAGCATTTT
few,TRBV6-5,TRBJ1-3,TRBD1,CASSWDRASGNTIYF,TGTGCCAGCAGTTGGGACAGGGCTTCTGGAAACACCATATATTTT
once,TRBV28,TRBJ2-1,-,CASSLWRGSSYNEQFF,TGTGCCAGCAGTTTATGGAGGGGGAGCTCCTACAATGAGCAGTTCTTC
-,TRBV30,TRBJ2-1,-,CAWSVYPPVEGFNEQFF,TGTGCCTGGAGTGTATACCCCCCTGTGGAGGGGTTCAATGAGCAGTTCTTC
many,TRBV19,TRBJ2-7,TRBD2,CASRDGGTSGEQYF,TGTGCCAGTAGGGACGGAGGGACTAGCGGCGAGCAGTACTTC
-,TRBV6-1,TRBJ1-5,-,CASSESGLNQPQHF,TGTGCCAGCAGTGAATCGGGTCTAAATCAGCCCCAGCATTTT
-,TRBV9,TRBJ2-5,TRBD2,CASSGGLAGGRLETQYF,TGTGCCAGCAGCGGAGGACTAGCGGGAGGGCGATTGGAGACCCAGTACTTC